The 30 T cell receptor beta chains below all came from one sample that was sequenced in a study of liver allograft versus peripheral blood T cells. Study summary: Peripheral blood of the recipients supplied T cell receptor repertoires that were compared with those in transplanted livers.

TCRdb analysed the reads with MiXCR anew, one entry per CDR3 protein. The data hold more than 3,000 distinct CDR3 sequences, with roughly 15% observed a single time. The receptors stem from a human patient who had a liver transplant. The T cells may come from the graft donor.

This clonotype is classed as medium-sized (0.01 to 0.1%). CDR3 loop: CAWSSTYEQYF. The CDR3 DNA reads TGTGCCTGGAGTTCCACCTACGAGCAGTACTTC. The rearrangement uses TRBV30 and TRBJ2-7; no firm D call. Germline V CDR1 and CDR2: GTSNPN, SVGIG (reference sequence). Trimming shortened V by 2 bases and J by 2 bases, and 4 bases separated the two germline ends. This CDR3 region has 11 residues. The full variable domain, with the rest looked up from reference TRBV30 and TRBJ2-7, is SQTIHQWPATLVQPVGSPLSLECTVEGTSNPNLYWYRQAAGRGLQLLFYSVGIGQISSEVPQNLSASRPQDRQFILSSKKLLLSDSGFYLCAWSSTYEQYFGPGTRLTVT.

The J gene is TRBJ2-7, the V gene TRBV2; D may be TRBD1 (7 bases). Germline CDR1 is SNHLY and CDR2 is FYNNEI. This CDR3 is 18 amino acids long. Between the trimmed V and J ends, which lost 1 base and 2 bases, there was a span of 21 bases. This CDR3 reads CASSEDWGGGTVTYEQYF. The CDR3 nucleotides are TGTGCCAGCAGTGAAGATTGGGGTGGAGGGACAGTGACCTACGAGCAGTACTTC. The variable domain in full, with the rest retrieved from reference TRBV2 and TRBJ2-7, is EPEVTQTPSHQVTQMGQEVILRCVPISNHLYFYWYRQILGQKVEFLVSFYNNEISEKSEIFDDQFSVERPDGSNFTLKIRSTKLEDSAMYFCASSEDWGGGTVTYEQYFGPGTRLTVT.

By sample fraction, this clonotype is medium-sized. The V and J genes are TRBV25-1 and TRBJ2-1; D call uncertain. The germline CDR1 and CDR2 sequences are MGHDK and SYGVNS. Trimming left V 4 bases short and J 9 bases short, with 7 bases between. This CDR3 has 11 residues. The CDR3 protein is CASSGMGEQFF. The CDR3 region has the DNA TGTGCCAGCAGTGGCATGGGTGAGCAGTTCTTC.

This clonotype is termed medium-sized. The gene calls are TRBV10-3 and TRBJ2-7, with TRBD2 as a possible D gene (6 bases). The germline V and J ends were trimmed by 4 bases and 4 bases, with 17 bases remaining between them. The CDR3 sequence is 15 residues long. Germline lookup yields CDR1 ENHRY and CDR2 SYGVKD. Written as DNA, the CDR3 is TGTGCCATCAGTGGCGCCGGGTCGGGGACTTACGAGCAGTACTTC. It specifies CAISGAGSGTYEQYF.

Concerning this clonotype: It is likely a read error: a sequence one base away is far more abundant. The V call is TRBV6-6, the J call TRBJ2-1; TRBD2 is a possible D gene (5 bases). Between the trimmed V and J ends, which lost 0 bases and 9 bases, there was a span of 15 bases. Germline CDR1 is MNHNY and CDR2 is SVGAGI (reference sequence). This CDR3 region has 15 residues. The CDR3 region has the DNA TGTGCCAGCAGTTACTCCGGGATTGTCGCCCCTGAGCAGTTCTTC. It encodes CASSYSGIVAPEQFF.

Relative to its sample, this clonotype is medium-sized. The rearrangement links TRBV5-6 to TRBJ2-5; 9 bases are shared with TRBD2. The CDR3 loop spans 17 amino acids. The V gene's germline CDR1 is SGHDT and CDR2 YYEEEE. The ends lost 0 bases at V and 5 bases at J; junction bases unmatched: 11. CDR3 nucleotides: TGTGCCAGCAGCTTGGGGGTAGCGGGGGACTCACGGGAGACCCAGTACTTC. Translation gives CASSLGVAGDSRETQYF.

This clonotype was picked up a small number of times. V and J are TRBV3-1 and TRBJ2-2; 12 bases align to TRBD2. The trim removed 4 bases at V and 5 bases at J, leaving 5 bases unmatched. The CDR3 sequence is 16 residues long. Germline loops: CDR1 LGHDT, CDR2 YNNKEL (reference sequence). CDR3 coding DNA: TGTGCCAGCAGCCCGCAGACTAGCGGGAGTACCGGGGAGCTGTTTTTT. It translates to CASSPQTSGSTGELFF. Based on the CDR3 plus reference TRBV3-1 and TRBJ2-2, the full variable domain is DTAVSQTPKYLVTQMGNDKSIKCEQNLGHDTMYWYKQDSKKFLKIMFSYNNKELIINETVPNRFSPKSPDKAHLNLHINSLELGDSAVYFCASSPQTSGSTGELFFGEGSRLTVL.

This clonotype is medium-sized (0.01 to 0.1%) in the sample. The V gene is TRBV18, the J gene TRBJ2-5, with unresolved D. Germline CDR1 reads KGHSH; CDR2 reads LQKENI. V gave up 5 bases and J gave up 1 base, with 5 bases separating them. The CDR3 has 12 amino acids. CDR3 protein: CASSSTQETQYF. CDR3 sequence (DNA): TGTGCCAGCTCAAGCACCCAAGAGACCCAGTACTTC.

The chain employs TRBV20-1 and TRBJ1-1; maybe TRBD1 (5 bases). Trimming pared 3 bases from V and 7 bases from J, leaving 12 bases between. Germline V gene lookup returns CDR1 DFQATT and CDR2 SNEGSKA (reference sequence). This CDR3 contains 12 residues. The CDR3 bases are TGCAGTGCTAGTGGGGGGTTTGGTGAAGCTTTCTTT. Encoded protein: CSASGGFGEAFF.

This chain connects TRBV3-1 to TRBJ2-2; D assignment may be TRBD1 or TRBD2 (7 bases each). The V gene's germline CDR1 is LGHDT and CDR2 YNNKEL (reference sequence). The CDR3 has 17 residues. Trimming removed 4 bases at V and 2 bases at J, with 17 bases between. In nucleotides, the CDR3 is TGTGCCAGCAGCCCGTCGACAGGGAGGGTCAACACCGGGGAGCTGTTTTTT. Protein: CASSPSTGRVNTGELFF.

By proportion, this clonotype is medium-sized. J is TRBJ1-6 and V is TRBV18; D not resolved. The ends were cut back, 2 bases at V and 5 bases at J, with 7 bases in the middle. The CDR3 totals 14 residues. Germline CDR1 is KGHSH and CDR2 is LQKENI. This chain's CDR3 is CASSPLGNNSPLHF. As DNA, the CDR3 is TGTGCCAGCTCACCATTGGGGAATAATTCACCCCTCCACTTT.

Of note for this clonotype: With a much larger clone just one base away, this may be a read error. V usage is TRBV18 and J usage is TRBJ2-1; tentatively, D is TRBD1 (5 bases). The CDR3 totals 12 residues. Germline loops: CDR1 KGHSH, CDR2 LQKENI. The CDR3 coding sequence is TGTGTCAGCTCACAGGTCCCCAATGAGCAGTTCTTC. Protein product: CVSSQVPNEQFF.

The chain combines TRBV11-3 with TRBJ2-3, with D perhaps assigned TRBD1 or TRBD2 (5 bases each). V lost 5 bases and J 6 bases, leaving 12 bases between the germline ends. The CDR3 loop spans 13 amino acids. The germline gives CDR1 SGHNT, CDR2 YENEEA. The CDR3 loop reads CASSQGRTDTQYF. CDR3 coding DNA: TGTGCCAGCAGCCAGGGACGGACTGATACGCAGTATTTT.

This clonotype was found a few times. The rearrangement links TRBV20-1 to TRBJ1-1, with 8 bases fitting TRBD1. Germline V lookup: CDR1 DFQATT, CDR2 SNEGSKA (reference sequence). The CDR3 is made up of 12 amino acids. V was clipped by 3 bases and J by 7 bases; unmatched bases: 4. CDR3 coding DNA: TGCAGTGCTAGGGCCGACAGGGGTGAAGCTTTCTTT. Translation gives CSARADRGEAFF.

This clonotype came up a few times. The chain has TRBV20-1 and TRBJ2-7; 8 bases are a match to TRBD1. The CDR3 covers 13 residues. With V trimmed by 5 bases and J by 6 bases, 9 bases remained unmatched. Germline V gives CDR1 DFQATT, CDR2 SNEGSKA (reference sequence). CDR3 nucleotides: TGCAGTGCTCCGGACAGGGAAGTGAGCGAGCAGTACTTC. Translating gives CSAPDREVSEQYF.

This clonotype is classed as medium-sized. The CDR3 sequence: CATSRAGRAATNEKLFF. The CDR3 DNA sequence: TGTGCCACCAGCAGGGCAGGGAGGGCAGCAACTAATGAAAAACTGTTTTTT. The chain carries TRBV15 and TRBJ1-4; a possible D gene is TRBD1 (5 bases). The germline V gene has CDR1 LNHNV and CDR2 YYDKDF (reference sequence). V dropped 3 bases and J dropped 0 bases, with 14 bases sitting between them. The CDR3 has 17 residues.

This clonotype is medium-sized (0.01 to 0.1%) by share. The V call is TRBV28, the J call TRBJ1-6, with D possibly TRBD1 on 6 matching bases. CDR3 size: 15 residues. The ends were cut back, 3 bases at V and 5 bases at J, with 11 bases in the middle. Per germline, CDR1 MDHEN and CDR2 SYDVKM. CDR3 amino acids: CASSFRGPNNSPLHF. CDR3 in DNA: TGTGCCAGCAGTTTCAGGGGCCCAAATAATTCACCCCTCCACTTT.

The table lists this clonotype with many counts. This chain connects TRBV20-1 to TRBJ1-1; D remains ambiguous. The germline CDR1 and CDR2 sequences are DFQATT and SNEGSKA (reference sequence). With 0 bases removed from V and 0 bases from J, the gap between germline ends came to 8 bases. The CDR3 sequence is 14 residues long. For the CDR3, the DNA is TGCAGTGCTAGAGACGTGGGAGTGAACACTGAAGCTTTCTTT. Amino acid sequence: CSARDVGVNTEAFF.

In its sample, this clonotype was seen a few times. J is TRBJ2-1 and V is TRBV20-1; D is possibly TRBD1 or TRBD2 (5 bases each). CDR3 length: 16 residues. CDR1 DFQATT and CDR2 SNEGSKA come from the germline V gene (reference sequence). V lost 0 bases and J lost 2, with 14 bases in between. The CDR3 is CSARDLPGRAYNEQFF. CDR3 sequence (DNA): TGCAGTGCTAGAGATCTCCCGGGACGAGCCTACAATGAGCAGTTCTTC.

This clonotype is classed as medium-sized. The gene calls are TRBV6-1 and TRBJ2-1; TRBD2 matches at 9 bases. CDR1 and CDR2 (germline): MNHNS, SASEGT. The length of the CDR3 is 14 residues. V shed 7 bases and J 9 bases; nucleotides not matched to a gene: 10. CDR3: CASTLSGGISEQFF. In DNA form, the CDR3 reads TGTGCCAGCACCCTTAGCGGGGGAATCTCTGAGCAGTTCTTC.

This clonotype counts as medium-sized. The chain uses TRBV20-1 and TRBJ2-3; tentative D call: TRBD2 (5 bases). Looked up from germline, CDR1 is DFQATT and CDR2 is SNEGSKA (reference sequence). Deletions cut 2 bases from V and 6 bases from J, with 9 bases between. This CDR3 has 12 residues. CDR3 loop: CSARWGADTQYF. The CDR3 region has the DNA TGCAGTGCTAGATGGGGAGCCGATACGCAGTATTTT.

This chain uses TRBV12-3 or TRBV12-4 with TRBJ2-6; D unresolved. This CDR3 spans 15 amino acids. Trimming took off 6 bases at V and 12 bases at J, with 21 bases between the two ends. The CDR3 loop reads CASSPMGNIPTVLTF. As DNA, the CDR3 is TGTGCCAGCAGCCCAATGGGGAACATCCCAACCGTCCTGACTTTC.

This clonotype came up once. This sequence joins TRBV3-1 and TRBJ2-1, with D unresolved. Germline V gene sequence: CDR1 LGHDT, CDR2 YNNKEL (reference sequence). This CDR3 region has 15 residues. With 1 base removed from V and 0 bases from J, the gap between germline ends came to 7 bases. The CDR3 sequence is CASSQATDSYNEQFF. CDR3 nucleotides: TGTGCCAGCAGCCAAGCGACGGACTCCTACAATGAGCAGTTCTTC.

The V and J genes are TRBV10-3 and TRBJ1-6, with D perhaps matching TRBD1 (5 bases). V shed 10 bases and J shed 5 bases, with 9 bases lying between them. Germline CDR1 and CDR2: ENHRY and SYGVKD. The CDR3 length is 12 residues. The CDR3, as DNA: TGTGCCAGGGACGTAGATAATTCACCCCTCCACTTT. It yields the protein CARDVDNSPLHF.

A few counts support this clonotype. The V call is TRBV10-2, the J call TRBJ2-1, with TRBD2 matching 10 bases. This CDR3 region has 13 residues. V lost 8 bases and J lost 8; bases outside the gene matches: 6. The germline V gene has CDR1 WSHSY and CDR2 SAAADI. The CDR3 DNA follows: TGCGCCAGCGAGAGACTAGCGGGCCATGAGCAGTTCTTC. Protein product: CASERLAGHEQFF.

This clonotype is medium-sized (0.01 to 0.1%) in the sample. The V call is TRBV27, the J call TRBJ2-1; 10 nucleotides align to TRBD1. CDR3 length: 13 amino acids. The germline V gene has CDR1 MNHEY and CDR2 SMNVEV (reference sequence). V lost 4 bases to trimming and J lost 12 bases; unmatched junction nucleotides: 6. In nucleotides, the CDR3 is TGTGCCAGCAGTTCGGGACAGGGGACGACGCAGTTCTTC. Protein sequence: CASSSGQGTTQFF.

The chain uses TRBV20-1 and TRBJ2-7, with 16 bases fitting TRBD2. The CDR3 runs to 16 residues. V was pared by 5 bases and J by 7 bases, with 11 bases of the junction left unmatched. Germline CDR1 reads DFQATT; CDR2 reads SNEGSKA (reference sequence). This chain's CDR3 is CSALGTSGRARGEQYF. The CDR3 DNA is TGCAGTGCTTTGGGGACTAGCGGGAGGGCAAGGGGGGAGCAGTACTTC.

The CDR3 loop is CSASPQGWGYTF. CDR3 coding DNA: TGCAGTGCTAGCCCCCAGGGCTGGGGCTACACCTTC. The chain employs TRBV20-1 and TRBJ1-2, with D maybe TRBD1 (5 bases). The CDR3 totals 12 residues. The germline V and J ends were trimmed by 3 bases and 8 bases, with 13 bases remaining between them. Germline CDR1 is DFQATT and CDR2 is SNEGSKA (reference sequence).

This clonotype is deemed medium-sized. The chain has TRBV27 and TRBJ2-3; TRBD2 matches at 7 bases. Germline V gene data show CDR1 as MNHEY and CDR2 as SMNVEV (reference sequence). The CDR3 is 19 residues long. After removal of 3 bases from V and 4 bases from J, the junction contained 19 bases not matched to a gene. The CDR3 bases are TGTGCCAGCAGTTTCGCGGTTGGCGGGACTAAAGGGTGGTCAGATACGCAGTATTTT. This encodes CASSFAVGGTKGWSDTQYF.

For this clonotype: A much larger clone lies a single base off, so this may be a read error. This sequence joins TRBV28 and TRBJ2-4; D is uncertain. The CDR3 covers 12 residues. Germline assignment: CDR1 MDHEN and CDR2 SYDVKM. CDR3 in amino acids: CATLRAKNTQYF. DNA of the CDR3: TGTGCCACCTTGAGAGCCAAAAACACTCAGTACTTC.